This entry lists 28 T cell receptor beta chains sequenced from one sample in a study of blood T cell repertoires in COVID-19. The table came from immunoSEQ multiplex PCR; TCRdb's copy has only in-frame clones and leaves some out. The repertoire holds approximately 500,000 clones, with less than 90% as singletons. Sequenced sample: peripheral blood. The receptor set was obtained from a woman between 50 and 59 years old with COVID-19, enrolled during active disease.

The chain uses TRBV9 and TRBJ2-1, with 8 bases that match TRBD1. Trimming cost V 2 bases and J 3 bases; bases outside gene matches: 1. The CDR3 loop spans 14 amino acids. Germline assignment: CDR1 SGDLS and CDR2 YYNGEE. CDR3 in DNA: TGTGCCAGCAGCGTCGGACAGGGCTACAATGAGCAGTTCTTC. This translates into CASSVGQGYNEQFF. The complete variable domain, with remaining parts taken from reference TRBV9 and TRBJ2-1, reads DSGVTQTPKHLITATGQRVTLRCSPRSGDLSVYWYQQSLDQGLQFLIQYYNGEERAKGNILERFSAQQFPDLHSELNLSSLELGDSALYFCASSVGQGYNEQFFGPGTRLTVL.

This clone turned up a few times. The V gene is TRBV6-6, the J gene TRBJ1-5, with TRBD1 identical over 8 bases. The CDR3 length is 16 residues. J gave up 9 bases and V 2 bases, and 12 bases lay outside the gene matches. Germline V gene sequence: CDR1 MNHNY, CDR2 SVGAGI (reference sequence). The CDR3 DNA is TGTGCCAGCAGTTACACCGGACAGGGAACGTATAGGCCCCAGCATTTT. Translated: CASSYTGQGTYRPQHF.

This chain uses TRBV6-5 with TRBJ1-2; unclear D gene. Between the trimmed V and J ends, which lost 0 bases and 8 bases, there was a span of 13 bases. This CDR3 comprises 14 residues. Germline values: CDR1 MNHEY, CDR2 SVGAGI. The CDR3 reads CASSYSRSGGGYTF. CDR3 nucleotide sequence: TGTGCCAGCAGTTACTCGAGATCTGGAGGCGGCTACACCTTC.

This sequence joins TRBV7-6 and TRBJ1-6; TRBD1 is a possible D gene (5 bases). V dropped 1 base and J dropped 7 bases, with 14 bases sitting between them. The CDR3 runs 16 residues. Germline CDR1 reads SGHVS; CDR2 reads FNYEAQ. DNA of the CDR3: TGTGCCAGCAGCTTAGGCTTAGCAGGGTCAAATTCACCCCTCCACTTT. Protein sequence: CASSLGLAGSNSPLHF. Together with reference TRBV7-6 and TRBJ1-6, the CDR3 gives the full variable domain: GAGVSQSPRYKVTKRGQDVALRCDPISGHVSLYWYRQALGQGPEFLTYFNYEAQQDKSGLPNDRFSAERPEGSISTLTIQRTEQRDSAMYRCASSLGLAGSNSPLHFGNGTRLTVT.

This rearrangement joins TRBV29-1 to TRBJ2-3, with 7 bases that match TRBD1. CDR1 and CDR2 (germline): SQVTM, ANQGSEA. J gave up 0 bases and V 7 bases, and 10 bases lay outside the gene matches. The CDR3 contains 15 residues. The CDR3 sequence: CSAGGGTASTDTQYF. Here the CDR3 DNA reads TGCAGCGCTGGGGGTGGGACAGCTAGCACAGATACGCAGTATTTT.

The chain uses TRBV7-3 and TRBJ1-6; D is possibly TRBD1 (5 bases). V was trimmed by 5 bases and J by 7 bases, leaving 15 bases between them. The CDR3 has 15 amino acids. The germline V gene encodes CDR1 SGHTA and CDR2 FQGTGA. CDR3 loop: CASSRMGQGNSPLHF. Here the CDR3 DNA reads TGTGCCAGCAGCCGCATGGGGCAAGGAAATTCACCCCTCCACTTT.

The V and J genes are TRBV27 and TRBJ1-2; a weak D match, TRBD1 (5 bases). The CDR3 is 14 residues long. Germline assignment: CDR1 MNHEY and CDR2 SMNVEV (reference sequence). V was clipped by 5 bases and J by 1 base, with 11 bases between them. The CDR3 sequence: CASSPGHNNYGYTF. Written as DNA, the CDR3 is TGTGCCAGCAGTCCCGGACACAATAACTATGGCTACACCTTC.

This clone came up once. The V and J genes are TRBV30 and TRBJ2-1, with 8 bases that match TRBD1. V was clipped by 1 base and J by 8 bases; unmatched bases: 1. The CDR3 length is 12 residues. Germline loops: CDR1 GTSNPN, CDR2 SVGIG (reference sequence). CDR3 region: CAWSAGGDEQFF. The CDR3 region has the DNA TGTGCCTGGAGTGCAGGGGGCGATGAGCAGTTCTTC.

This clone was observed a few times. This sequence joins TRBV7-2 and TRBJ1-6; 9 bases map to TRBD1. Germline V CDR1 and CDR2: SGHTA, FQGNSA. This CDR3 has 17 residues. J was trimmed by 6 bases and V by 2 bases; bases with no gene match: 8. CDR3 DNA sequence: TGTGCCAGCAGCTTAACAGGGGGCCGCGGCGCTAATTCACCCCTCCACTTT. Translation gives CASSLTGGRGANSPLHF.

V usage is TRBV7-2 and J usage is TRBJ2-7; 8 nucleotides match TRBD1. Losses at the gene ends were 4 bases for V and 7 bases for J; bases not matched to a gene: 9. The germline V gene encodes CDR1 SGHTA and CDR2 FQGNSA. This CDR3 has 14 residues. The CDR3 loop reads CASSSRTGNAEQYF. The CDR3 DNA reads TGTGCCAGCAGCTCTAGGACAGGGAACGCGGAGCAGTACTTC. The full variable domain, its missing parts supplied by reference TRBV7-2 and TRBJ2-7, is GAGVSQSPSNKVTEKGKDVELRCDPISGHTALYWYRQSLGQGLEFLIYFQGNSAPDKSGLPSDRFSAERTGGSVSTLTIQRTQQEDSAVYLCASSSRTGNAEQYFGPGTRLTVT.

The chain links TRBV11-2 to TRBJ2-2; D unresolved. V lost 0 bases and J 0 bases, leaving 8 bases between the germline ends. Germline V CDR1 and CDR2: SGHAT, FQNNGV. CDR3 size: 16 residues. The chain's CDR3 is CASSLDNPTNTGELFF. DNA of the CDR3: TGTGCCAGCAGCTTAGACAATCCAACGAACACCGGGGAGCTGTTTTTT. The full variable domain, in which reference TRBV11-2 and TRBJ2-2 provide the parts outside the CDR3, is EAGVAQSPRYKIIEKRQSVAFWCNPISGHATLYWYQQILGQGPKLLIQFQNNGVVDDSQLPKDRFSAERLKGVDSTLKIQPAKLEDSAVYLCASSLDNPTNTGELFFGEGSRLTVL.

The chain combines TRBV19 with TRBJ2-7, with 8 positions matching TRBD1. Germline lookup yields CDR1 LNHDA and CDR2 SQIVND (reference sequence). This CDR3 has 17 amino acids. V dropped 6 bases and J dropped 5; count of bases not matched to a gene: 18. The CDR3 loop reads CASSSERQGWKGHEQYF. The CDR3 DNA sequence: TGTGCCAGTAGCTCCGAAAGACAGGGGTGGAAAGGCCACGAGCAGTACTTC.

The chain couples TRBV25-1 to TRBJ1-3; D not resolved. Trimming removed 1 base from V and 7 bases from J, with 8 bases in between. The CDR3 is 13 residues long. CDR1 and CDR2 from the germline V gene are MGHDK and SYGVNS. The DNA for the CDR3 is TGTGCCAGCAGTGAATGGGGAGGGAACACCATATATTTT. It encodes CASSEWGGNTIYF.

The V call is TRBV9, the J call TRBJ1-5; no definite D call. CDR1 is SGDLS and CDR2 is YYNGEE in the germline V gene. V lost 7 bases and J lost 1, with 12 bases in between. CDR3 length equals 14 residues. The CDR3 is CASGRGRSNQPQHF. The CDR3 coding sequence is TGTGCCAGCGGGCGGGGTCGGAGCAATCAGCCCCAGCATTTT. The whole variable domain, filled in from reference TRBV9 and TRBJ1-5, reads DSGVTQTPKHLITATGQRVTLRCSPRSGDLSVYWYQQSLDQGLQFLIQYYNGEERAKGNILERFSAQQFPDLHSELNLSSLELGDSALYFCASGRGRSNQPQHFGDGTRLSIL.

CDR3 sequence reads: CASYRGDLGAFF. CDR3 DNA sequence: TGTGCCTCCTACCGGGGGGACCTGGGGGCTTTCTTT. The chain uses TRBV30 and TRBJ1-1; a possible D gene is TRBD1 (5 bases). The germline V and J ends were trimmed by 7 bases and 11 bases, with 20 bases remaining between them. The germline V gene has CDR1 GTSNPN and CDR2 SVGIG (reference sequence). There are 12 residues in the CDR3. The full variable domain, rest sourced from reference TRBV30 and TRBJ1-1, is SQTIHQWPATLVQPVGSPLSLECTVEGTSNPNLYWYRQAAGRGLQLLFYSVGIGQISSEVPQNLSASRPQDRQFILSSKKLLLSDSGFYLCASYRGDLGAFFGQGTRLTVV.

The chain uses TRBV11-3 and TRBJ2-1; D might be TRBD2 (6 bases). The CDR3 contains 18 residues. Germline V CDR1 and CDR2: SGHNT, YENEEA. V lost 5 bases to trimming and J lost 5 bases, with 25 bases between them. The CDR3 nucleotides read TGTGCCAGCAGCCTGACCGTGCACCGGCGGGGCCAGCACAATGAGCAGTTCTTC. Translating gives CASSLTVHRRGQHNEQFF.

CDR3 in amino acids: CASSPRQGIENTIYF. CDR3 in DNA: TGTGCCAGCAGTCCCCGACAGGGGATCGAAAACACCATATATTTT. The V call is TRBV27, the J call TRBJ1-3, with TRBD1 matching over 8 bases. V lost 5 bases, J lost 6 bases, and 9 bases stayed unmatched. Germline assignment: CDR1 MNHEY and CDR2 SMNVEV (reference sequence). There are 15 residues in the CDR3.

The chain couples TRBV3-1 (or the pseudogene TRBV3-2) to TRBJ1-1, with D possibly being TRBD1 (6 bases). This CDR3 has 12 residues. The germline V gene encodes CDR1 LGHDT and CDR2 YNNKEL (reference sequence). V dropped 3 bases and J dropped 8 bases, with 10 bases sitting between them. The CDR3: CASSQGRGEAFF. The CDR3 DNA reads TGTGCCAGCAGCCAGGGGAGGGGGGAAGCTTTCTTT.

This sequence joins TRBV19 and TRBJ1-2, with D perhaps TRBD1 (6 bases). This CDR3 region has 16 residues. Germline CDR1 reads LNHDA; CDR2 reads SQIVND (reference sequence). Trimming took 5 bases from V and 0 from J, leaving 16 bases between them. The CDR3 spells CASSLPNRVANYGYTF. The CDR3 nucleotides read TGTGCCAGTAGTCTACCTAACAGGGTAGCTAACTATGGCTACACCTTC. Based on the CDR3 plus reference TRBV19 and TRBJ1-2, the full variable domain is DGGITQSPKYLFRKEGQNVTLSCEQNLNHDAMYWYRQDPGQGLRLIYYSQIVNDFQKGDIAEGYSVSREKKESFPLTVTSAQKNPTAFYLCASSLPNRVANYGYTFGSGTRLTVV.

The gene calls are TRBV9 and TRBJ2-1; 10 bases map to TRBD2. This CDR3 comprises 15 residues. The germline CDR1 and CDR2 sequences are SGDLS and YYNGEE. V lost 4 bases to trimming and J lost 11 bases; unmatched junction nucleotides: 12. CDR3 coding DNA: TGTGCCAGCAGCTCCGAGCGGGGGGGTGGTTTAAAGCAGTTCTTC. Translating it yields CASSSERGGGLKQFF.

The chain links TRBV7-9 to TRBJ1-5; D uncertain. With 6 bases removed from V and 9 bases from J, the gap between germline ends came to 21 bases. Germline V gene data show CDR1 as SEHNR and CDR2 as FQNEAQ (reference sequence). The CDR3 is 15 amino acids. The CDR3 here is CASSLHSGSSGPQHF. The CDR3 DNA sequence: TGTGCCAGCAGTCTCCACTCCGGGTCTAGCGGGCCCCAGCATTTT. Variable domain in full (rest from reference TRBV7-9 and TRBJ1-5): DTGVSQNPRHKITKRGQNVTFRCDPISEHNRLYWYRQTLGQGPEFLTYFQNEAQLEKSRLLSDRFSAERPKGSFSTLEIQRTEQGDSAMYLCASSLHSGSSGPQHFGDGTRLSIL.

The chain links TRBV19 to TRBJ2-4, with D tentatively TRBD2 (7 bases). CDR1 and CDR2 (germline): LNHDA, SQIVND (reference sequence). The CDR3 totals 14 residues. Trimming left V 4 bases short and J 7 bases short, with 14 bases between. In DNA, the CDR3 is TGTGCCAGTAGTAAGGGGGGGACGGGTAACATTCAGTACTTC. Translated, it gives CASSKGGTGNIQYF. The whole variable domain, filled in from reference TRBV19 and TRBJ2-4, reads DGGITQSPKYLFRKEGQNVTLSCEQNLNHDAMYWYRQDPGQGLRLIYYSQIVNDFQKGDIAEGYSVSREKKESFPLTVTSAQKNPTAFYLCASSKGGTGNIQYFGAGTRLSVL.

Worth noting for this clone: Other DNA sequences from this sample encode an identical CDR3 as well. The chain combines TRBV7-9 with TRBJ1-1, with a tentative D call TRBD1 (5 bases). There are 13 residues in the CDR3. V was shortened by 5 bases and J by 1 base, with 8 bases between the two germline ends. Germline V gives CDR1 SEHNR, CDR2 FQNEAQ (reference sequence). CDR3 protein: CASSPGGNTEAFF. DNA for the CDR3: TGTGCCAGCAGCCCCGGGGGGAACACTGAAGCTTTCTTT.

The V call is TRBV19, the J call TRBJ1-3; 8 bases line up with TRBD1. The length of the CDR3 is 16 residues. Unmatched junction bases numbered 15, after V lost 3 bases and J lost 11 bases. The germline V gene encodes CDR1 LNHDA and CDR2 SQIVND (reference sequence). The CDR3 nucleotides read TGTGCCAGTAGTATCGGGTCGCAGGGGGCCCTGGGGCCCATATATTTT. Translating it yields CASSIGSQGALGPIYF.

The genes are TRBV5-6 and TRBJ1-1, with 7 bases aligning to TRBD1. This CDR3 comprises 15 residues. J lost 3 bases, V lost 3 bases, and 8 bases had no gene match. Germline lookup yields CDR1 SGHDT and CDR2 YYEEEE. CDR3 sequence: CASSWGQWGDTEAFF. In DNA form, the CDR3 reads TGTGCCAGCAGCTGGGGACAGTGGGGGGACACTGAAGCTTTCTTT.

The chain joins TRBV18 to TRBJ1-5; tentative D call: TRBD1 (5 bases). Trimming stripped 5 bases from V and 5 bases from J, with 7 bases between. The germline CDR1 and CDR2 sequences are KGHSH and LQKENI. This CDR3 contains 12 residues. CDR3 loop: CASSKGDQPQHF. The CDR3 nucleotides are TGTGCCAGCTCAAAAGGGGATCAGCCCCAGCATTTT.

V is TRBV10-3 and J is TRBJ2-2; D unclear. V was pared by 1 base and J by 0 bases, with 6 bases between. Germline V lookup: CDR1 ENHRY, CDR2 SYGVKD. This CDR3 region has 15 residues. The chain's CDR3 is CAISEFEANTGELFF. In DNA, the CDR3 is TGTGCCATCAGTGAGTTTGAGGCGAACACCGGGGAGCTGTTTTTT.

The CDR3 DNA follows: TGTGCCAGCAGTGCCGACAGGGGCCACGAGCAGTACTTC. Residues: CASSADRGHEQYF. The V gene is TRBV2, the J gene TRBJ2-7, with 8 bases matching TRBD1. This CDR3 comprises 13 residues. V trimming: 4 bases; J trimming: 5 bases; junction bases outside the gene matches: 4. CDR1 is SNHLY and CDR2 is FYNNEI in the germline V gene.